The next 20 T cell receptor beta chains were all read from a single sample in a study of cytomegalovirus exposure and HLA in healthy donors (dated 2017 in TCRdb). The library was obtained by the immunoSEQ multiplex PCR assay. A mixture of 60 forward primers for TCR Vbeta segments and 13 reverse primers for TCR Jbeta segments was used in the multiplex PCR. TCRdb stores this immuneACCESS table with in-frame sequences only. Part of the clones is absent; in the studies checked, under half of the shortfall reflects unresolved V genes, and no reason is known for the rest. The sample contains 150,000 to 200,000 clones, around 76% of them found a single time. About 1% of the sample goes to the ten largest clones. Sequencing was performed on PBMCs. The receptors come from a middle-aged woman in good health and CMV-seronegative.

The rearrangement joins TRBV2 to TRBJ2-2; no clear D. The germline V and J ends were trimmed by 6 bases and 5 bases, with 10 bases remaining between them. This CDR3 has 13 amino acids. Germline loops: CDR1 SNHLY, CDR2 FYNNEI. CDR3 residues: CASRSKTTGELFF. The DNA for the CDR3 is TGTGCCAGCAGGTCTAAGACAACCGGGGAGCTGTTTTTT.

This clone showed up just once. This rearrangement joins TRBV6-6 to TRBJ1-2; TRBD1 is a possible D gene (5 bases). V lost 5 bases and J 0 bases, leaving 10 bases between the germline ends. Germline values: CDR1 MNHNY, CDR2 SVGAGI (reference sequence). The CDR3 spans 14 residues. CDR3 nucleotides: TGTGCCAGCAGTAAACAGGATGCTAACTATGGCTACACCTTC. Translated: CASSKQDANYGYTF.

The rearrangement uses TRBV5-6 and TRBJ1-1; possible D gene TRBD1, 5 bases. V was trimmed by 6 bases and J by 3 bases, leaving 9 bases between them. This CDR3 region has 12 residues. Germline V gives CDR1 SGHDT, CDR2 YYEEEE. The CDR3 protein is CASTGRDTEAFF. As DNA, the CDR3 is TGTGCCAGCACAGGGAGGGACACTGAAGCTTTCTTT.

The J gene is TRBJ2-3, the V gene TRBV30; D is perhaps TRBD2 (5 bases). Germline lookup yields CDR1 GTSNPN and CDR2 SVGIG (reference sequence). The ends were cut back, 3 bases at V and 6 bases at J, with 19 bases in the middle. The CDR3 is 15 amino acids. CDR3 region: CAWSDTGGLIDTQYF. CDR3 nucleotides: TGTGCCTGGAGCGACACTGGAGGTCTTATTGATACGCAGTATTTT.

The genes are TRBV6-1 and TRBJ2-2, with D tentatively TRBD1 (6 bases). CDR1 and CDR2 (germline): MNHNS, SASEGT. The V end lost 7 bases, the J end lost 6 bases, and 15 bases lay between the germline ends. The CDR3 has 14 amino acids. The CDR3 loop reads CASTGVLIAGELFF. The CDR3 DNA follows: TGTGCCAGCACAGGGGTCCTGATTGCCGGGGAGCTGTTTTTT.

V usage is TRBV5-1 and J usage is TRBJ2-7; TRBD1 matches at 7 bases. The germline gives CDR1 SGHRS, CDR2 YFSETQ. The CDR3 contains 16 residues. Trimming at V came to 3 bases and at J to 1 base, leaving 10 bases not matched to a gene. This CDR3 reads CASSSDRDSGSYEQYF. In DNA form, the CDR3 reads TGCGCCAGCAGCTCGGACCGGGACAGTGGTTCCTACGAGCAGTACTTC.

The chain links TRBV2 to TRBJ2-2; 9 bases match TRBD1. The trim removed 1 base at V and 1 base at J, leaving 4 bases unmatched. Germline CDR1 reads SNHLY; CDR2 reads FYNNEI. This CDR3 spans 17 amino acids. CDR3 loop: CASSEGQGVRNTGELFF. The CDR3 bases are TGTGCCAGCAGTGAAGGACAGGGGGTCAGGAACACCGGGGAGCTGTTTTTT. The full variable domain, with the rest looked up from reference TRBV2 and TRBJ2-2, is EPEVTQTPSHQVTQMGQEVILRCVPISNHLYFYWYRQILGQKVEFLVSFYNNEISEKSEIFDDQFSVERPDGSNFTLKIRSTKLEDSAMYFCASSEGQGVRNTGELFFGEGSRLTVL.

The genes are TRBV7-9 and TRBJ2-2; D not certain. V dropped 1 base and J dropped 0 bases, with 12 bases sitting between them. Germline-derived CDR1 and CDR2 are SEHNR and FQNEAQ (reference sequence). The CDR3 totals 17 residues. CDR3 residues: CASSLVSDSTNTGELFF. CDR3 sequence (DNA): TGTGCCAGCAGCTTAGTATCTGACTCCACGAACACCGGGGAGCTGTTTTTT.

This chain uses TRBV18 with TRBJ1-2; the match to TRBD1 covers 7 bases. Germline V gene data show CDR1 as KGHSH and CDR2 as LQKENI. The CDR3 spans 13 residues. Trimming took 6 bases from V and 8 from J; bases not matched to a gene: 9. CDR3 nucleotides: TGTGCCAGCTCCCGTGGACAGGAGGTCGGCTACACCTTC. Protein product: CASSRGQEVGYTF.

J is TRBJ2-7 and V is TRBV19; TRBD2 matches 7 bases. Germline V gives CDR1 LNHDA, CDR2 SQIVND (reference sequence). This CDR3 spans 16 amino acids. V gave up 2 bases and J gave up 1 base; unmatched junction bases: 8. CDR3 coding DNA: TGTGCCAGTAGTATATGGGCGGGAGTACCTTCCTACGAGCAGTACTTC. As protein: CASSIWAGVPSYEQYF. Based on the CDR3 plus reference TRBV19 and TRBJ2-7, the full variable domain is DGGITQSPKYLFRKEGQNVTLSCEQNLNHDAMYWYRQDPGQGLRLIYYSQIVNDFQKGDIAEGYSVSREKKESFPLTVTSAQKNPTAFYLCASSIWAGVPSYEQYFGPGTRLTVT.

The chain employs TRBV5-1 and TRBJ2-5; the match to TRBD2 covers 10 bases. The CDR3 has 14 amino acids. The germline CDR1 and CDR2 sequences are SGHRS and YFSETQ. The V segment lost 7 bases and the J segment 3 bases; nucleotides outside the gene matches: 6. CDR3 loop: CASATGLAEETQYF. Written as DNA, the CDR3 is TGCGCCAGCGCAACCGGACTAGCGGAAGAGACCCAGTACTTC.

The V call is TRBV27, the J call TRBJ2-3, with a possible D match to TRBD1 (7 bases). This CDR3 contains 14 residues. CDR1 and CDR2 (germline): MNHEY, SMNVEV (reference sequence). V shed 3 bases and J shed 4 bases, with 11 bases lying between them. The CDR3 DNA reads TGTGCCAGCAGTTTTCAGGGGGGTGCAGATACGCAGTATTTT. Translation gives CASSFQGGADTQYF.

Remarks on this clone: Relative to the germline gene, one junction end is altered; a read error may explain this. This chain links TRBV7-7 with TRBJ2-3, with 14 bases identical to TRBD2. The CDR3 sequence is 17 residues long. Looked up from germline, CDR1 is SSHAT and CDR2 is FNYEAQ (reference sequence). The CDR3 here is CASSPNPGTSGSGTQYF. CDR3 bases: TGTGCTAGCAGCCCAAATCCCGGGACTAGCGGGAGTGGTACGCAGTATTTT.

The chain combines TRBV5-1 with TRBJ1-2, with TRBD1 matching over 9 bases. The V and J ends lost 0 bases and 4 bases, in that order; junction bases with no gene match: 7. CDR1 is SGHRS, CDR2 YFSETQ, per germline. The CDR3 is made up of 16 amino acids. The CDR3 DNA sequence: TGCGCCAGCAGCTTGGAGGAACAGGGGGCGACCTATGGCTACACCTTC. This gives the protein CASSLEEQGATYGYTF.

J is TRBJ1-1 and V is TRBV18; D unresolved. The CDR3 runs to 15 residues. The germline V gene encodes CDR1 KGHSH and CDR2 LQKENI. V gave up 1 base and J gave up 1 base, with 10 bases separating them. CDR3 nucleotide sequence: TGTGCCAGCTCACCACGGGCCCTGGGGAACACTGAAGCTTTCTTT. This sequence encodes CASSPRALGNTEAFF. Variable domain in full (rest from reference TRBV18 and TRBJ1-1): NAGVMQNPRHLVRRRGQEARLRCSPMKGHSHVYWYRQLPEEGLKFMVYLQKENIIDESGMPKERFSAEFPKEGPSILRIQQVVRGDSAAYFCASSPRALGNTEAFFGQGTRLTVV.

The chain couples TRBV7-2 to TRBJ2-1, with 7 bases aligning to TRBD2. V lost 2 bases to trimming and J lost 8 bases; unmatched junction nucleotides: 9. The CDR3 spans 15 residues. Germline lookup yields CDR1 SGHTA and CDR2 FQGNSA. DNA for the CDR3: TGTGCCAGCAGCTTAACTCGCGGGAGTCGTTATGAGCAGTTCTTC. Residues: CASSLTRGSRYEQFF. The full variable domain, completed using reference TRBV7-2 and TRBJ2-1, is GAGVSQSPSNKVTEKGKDVELRCDPISGHTALYWYRQSLGQGLEFLIYFQGNSAPDKSGLPSDRFSAERTGGSVSTLTIQRTQQEDSAVYLCASSLTRGSRYEQFFGPGTRLTVL.

The chain carries TRBV5-1 and TRBJ2-1; 9 bases agree with TRBD2. Germline V gene data show CDR1 as SGHRS and CDR2 as YFSETQ. The junction had 10 bases not matched to a gene; V was cut back by 2 bases and J by 7 bases. The CDR3 consists of 16 residues. CDR3 region: CASSLDGGGRGNEQFF. The CDR3 DNA follows: TGCGCCAGCAGCTTAGATGGTGGCGGGAGGGGGAATGAGCAGTTCTTC.

This chain links TRBV14 with TRBJ1-2; D call uncertain. This CDR3 region has 14 residues. V was pared by 0 bases and J by 8 bases, with 13 bases between. The germline V gene encodes CDR1 SGHDN and CDR2 FVKESK. CDR3 in amino acids: CASSQDRLPGGYTF. The CDR3, as DNA: TGTGCCAGCAGCCAAGATCGCCTCCCGGGGGGCTACACCTTC.

The V call is TRBV7-9, the J call TRBJ2-7; 7 positions agree with TRBD1. The CDR3 consists of 17 residues. The V gene end was trimmed by 4 bases and the J gene end by 2 bases; junction bases not matched to a gene: 14. Germline V CDR1 and CDR2: SEHNR, FQNEAQ (reference sequence). The CDR3 loop is CASSSRSGTANPYEQYF. The CDR3 DNA is TGTGCCAGCAGCTCCCGCTCCGGGACAGCCAACCCCTACGAGCAGTACTTC.

The rearrangement uses TRBV27 and TRBJ2-7; D unresolved. Germline assignment: CDR1 MNHEY and CDR2 SMNVEV (reference sequence). Trimming removed 2 bases at V and 4 bases at J, with 9 bases between. The CDR3 spans 13 residues. Here the CDR3 reads CASSLVPDYEQYF. The CDR3 nucleotides read TGTGCCAGCAGTTTAGTCCCAGATTACGAGCAGTACTTC.